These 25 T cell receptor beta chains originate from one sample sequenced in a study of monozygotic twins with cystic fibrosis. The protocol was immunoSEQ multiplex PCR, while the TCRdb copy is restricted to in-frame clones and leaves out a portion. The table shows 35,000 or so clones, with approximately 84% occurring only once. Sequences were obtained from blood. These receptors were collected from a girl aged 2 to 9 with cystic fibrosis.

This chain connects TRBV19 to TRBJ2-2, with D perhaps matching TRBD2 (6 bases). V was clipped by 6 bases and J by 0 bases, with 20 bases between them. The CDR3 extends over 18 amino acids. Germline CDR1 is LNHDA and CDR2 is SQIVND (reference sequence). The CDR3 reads CASSLWVSGGSNTGELFF. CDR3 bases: TGTGCCAGTAGCTTATGGGTCTCTGGGGGGTCGAACACCGGGGAGCTGTTTTTT.

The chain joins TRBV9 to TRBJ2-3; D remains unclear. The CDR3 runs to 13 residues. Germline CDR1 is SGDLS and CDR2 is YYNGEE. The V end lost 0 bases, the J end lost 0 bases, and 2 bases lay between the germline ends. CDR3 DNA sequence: TGTGCCAGCAGCGTAGCTAGCACAGATACGCAGTATTTT. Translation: CASSVASTDTQYF.

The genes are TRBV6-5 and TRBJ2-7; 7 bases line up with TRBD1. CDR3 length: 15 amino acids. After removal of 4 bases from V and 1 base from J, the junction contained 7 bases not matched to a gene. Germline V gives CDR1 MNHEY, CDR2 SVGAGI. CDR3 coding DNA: TGTGCCAGCAGTTCCCACAGGGGATTTTCCTACGAGCAGTACTTC. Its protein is CASSSHRGFSYEQYF.

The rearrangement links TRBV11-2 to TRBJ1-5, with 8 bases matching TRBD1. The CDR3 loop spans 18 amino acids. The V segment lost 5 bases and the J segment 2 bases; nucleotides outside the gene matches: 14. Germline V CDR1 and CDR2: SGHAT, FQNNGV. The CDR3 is CASSIKGQASVGNQPQHF. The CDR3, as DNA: TGTGCCAGCAGCATAAAGGGACAGGCTTCCGTGGGCAATCAGCCCCAGCATTTT.

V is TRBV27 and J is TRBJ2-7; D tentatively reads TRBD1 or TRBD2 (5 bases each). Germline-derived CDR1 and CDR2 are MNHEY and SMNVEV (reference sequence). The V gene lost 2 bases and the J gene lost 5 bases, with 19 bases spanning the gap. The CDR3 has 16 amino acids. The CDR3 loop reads CASSLTRGPGNHEQYF. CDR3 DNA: TGTGCCAGCAGTTTAACAAGGGGACCCGGGAACCACGAGCAGTACTTC.

The CDR3 loop is CASSIRGSGNQPQHF. In DNA form, the CDR3 reads TGTGCCAGCAGCATCAGGGGTAGTGGCAATCAGCCCCAGCATTTT. The chain carries TRBV4-2 and TRBJ1-5; a weak D match, TRBD1 (6 bases). Per the germline V gene, CDR1 is LGHNA and CDR2 is YNFKEQ. The germline V and J ends were trimmed by 5 bases and 2 bases, with 13 bases remaining between them. The CDR3 sequence is 15 residues long.

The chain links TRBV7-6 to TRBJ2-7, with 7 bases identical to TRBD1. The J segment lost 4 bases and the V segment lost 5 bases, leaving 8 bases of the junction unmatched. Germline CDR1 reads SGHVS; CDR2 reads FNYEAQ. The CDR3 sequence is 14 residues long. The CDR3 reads CASSLGTAPYEQYF. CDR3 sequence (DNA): TGTGCCAGCAGCCTAGGGACAGCCCCTTACGAGCAGTACTTC. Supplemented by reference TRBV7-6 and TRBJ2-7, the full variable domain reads GAGVSQSPRYKVTKRGQDVALRCDPISGHVSLYWYRQALGQGPEFLTYFNYEAQQDKSGLPNDRFSAERPEGSISTLTIQRTEQRDSAMYRCASSLGTAPYEQYFGPGTRLTVT.

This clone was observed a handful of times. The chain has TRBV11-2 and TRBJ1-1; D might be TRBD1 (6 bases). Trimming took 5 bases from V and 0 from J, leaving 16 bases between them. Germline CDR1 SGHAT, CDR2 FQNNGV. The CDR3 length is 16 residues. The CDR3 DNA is TGTGCCAGCAGCCTTCACAGGGTTGTAATGAACACTGAAGCTTTCTTT. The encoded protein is CASSLHRVVMNTEAFF.

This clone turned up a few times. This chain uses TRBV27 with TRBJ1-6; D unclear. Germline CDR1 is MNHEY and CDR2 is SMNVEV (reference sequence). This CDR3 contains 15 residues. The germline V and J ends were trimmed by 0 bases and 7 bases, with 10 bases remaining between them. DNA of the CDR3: TGTGCCAGCAGTTTATCTCGGGATGGCAATTCACCCCTCCACTTT. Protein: CASSLSRDGNSPLHF.

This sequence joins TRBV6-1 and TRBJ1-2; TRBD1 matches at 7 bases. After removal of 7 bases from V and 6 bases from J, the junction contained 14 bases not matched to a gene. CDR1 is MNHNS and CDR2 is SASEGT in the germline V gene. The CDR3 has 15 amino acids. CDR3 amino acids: CASKGQRRGLDGYTF. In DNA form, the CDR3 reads TGTGCCAGCAAGGGACAGAGGAGAGGGTTGGATGGCTACACCTTC.

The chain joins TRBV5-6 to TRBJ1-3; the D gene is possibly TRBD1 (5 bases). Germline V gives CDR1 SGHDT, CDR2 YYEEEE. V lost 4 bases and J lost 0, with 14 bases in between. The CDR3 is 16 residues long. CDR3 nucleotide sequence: TGTGCCAGCAGCCTATATGGGGGGTTCTCTGGAAACACCATATATTTT. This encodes CASSLYGGFSGNTIYF. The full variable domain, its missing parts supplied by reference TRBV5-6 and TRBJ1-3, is DAGVTQSPTHLIKTRGQQVTLRCSPKSGHDTVSWYQQALGQGPQFIFQYYEEEERQRGNFPDRFSGHQFPNYSSELNVNALLLGDSALYLCASSLYGGFSGNTIYFGEGSWLTVV.

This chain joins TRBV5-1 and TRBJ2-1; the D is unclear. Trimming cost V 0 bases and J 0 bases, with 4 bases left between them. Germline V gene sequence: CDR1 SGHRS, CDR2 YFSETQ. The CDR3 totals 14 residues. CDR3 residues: CASSLGSSYNEQFF. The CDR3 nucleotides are TGCGCCAGCAGCTTGGGCAGCTCCTACAATGAGCAGTTCTTC.

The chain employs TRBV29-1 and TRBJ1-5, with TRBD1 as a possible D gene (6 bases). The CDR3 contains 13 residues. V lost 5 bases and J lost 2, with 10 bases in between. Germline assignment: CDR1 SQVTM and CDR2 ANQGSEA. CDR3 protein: CSVLGAGNQPQHF. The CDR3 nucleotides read TGCAGCGTTTTGGGGGCTGGCAATCAGCCCCAGCATTTT.

The CDR3 region has the DNA TGCGCCAGCAGCCACCCTGCTATTACAGATACGCAGTATTTT. It specifies CASSHPAITDTQYF. This chain links TRBV4-1 with TRBJ2-3; D remains unclear. There are 14 residues in the CDR3. The germline V gene encodes CDR1 MGHRA and CDR2 YSYEKL. V lost 3 bases and J lost 3, with 10 bases in between.

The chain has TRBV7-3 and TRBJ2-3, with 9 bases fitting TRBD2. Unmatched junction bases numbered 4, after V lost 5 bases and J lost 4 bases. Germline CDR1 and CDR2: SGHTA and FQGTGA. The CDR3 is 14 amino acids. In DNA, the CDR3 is TGTGCCAGCAGCCCTTTAGCGGGGGCAGATACGCAGTATTTT. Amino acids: CASSPLAGADTQYF. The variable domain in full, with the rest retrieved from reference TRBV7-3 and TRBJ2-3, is GAGVSQTPSNKVTEKGKYVELRCDPISGHTALYWYRQSLGQGPEFLIYFQGTGAADDSGLPNDRFFAVRPEGSVSTLKIQRTERGDSAVYLCASSPLAGADTQYFGPGTRLTVL.

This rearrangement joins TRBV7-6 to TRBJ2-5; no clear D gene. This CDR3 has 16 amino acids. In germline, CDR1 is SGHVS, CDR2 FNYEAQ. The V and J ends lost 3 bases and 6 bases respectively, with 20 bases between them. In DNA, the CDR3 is TGTGCCAGCAGCTTCAGGTGTGCTGGGAAGGGAAAGACCCAGTACTTC. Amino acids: CASSFRCAGKGKTQYF.

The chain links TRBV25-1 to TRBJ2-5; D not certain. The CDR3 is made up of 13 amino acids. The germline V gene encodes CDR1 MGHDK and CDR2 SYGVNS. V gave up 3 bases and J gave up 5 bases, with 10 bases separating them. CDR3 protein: CASSELVGETQYF. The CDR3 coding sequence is TGTGCCAGCAGTGAGCTAGTAGGTGAGACCCAGTACTTC.

The CDR3 loop reads CASSQNTGELFF. CDR3 bases: TGTGCCAGCAGCCAAAACACCGGGGAGCTGTTTTTT. This chain connects TRBV11-3 to TRBJ2-2; D unresolved. The CDR3 totals 12 residues. Germline lookup yields CDR1 SGHNT and CDR2 YENEEA. Trimming took off 5 bases at V and 2 bases at J, with 3 bases between the two ends.

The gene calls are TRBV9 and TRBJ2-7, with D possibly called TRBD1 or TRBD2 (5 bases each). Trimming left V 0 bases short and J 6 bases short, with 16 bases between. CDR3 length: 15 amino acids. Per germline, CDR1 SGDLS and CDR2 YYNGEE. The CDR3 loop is CASSVDGAWVGEQYF. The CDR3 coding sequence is TGTGCCAGCAGCGTAGACGGGGCCTGGGTGGGCGAGCAGTACTTC.

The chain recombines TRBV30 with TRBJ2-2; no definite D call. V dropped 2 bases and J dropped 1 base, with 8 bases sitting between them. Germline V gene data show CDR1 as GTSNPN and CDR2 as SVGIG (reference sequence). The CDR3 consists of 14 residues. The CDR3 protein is CAWSSQWNTGELFF. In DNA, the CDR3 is TGTGCCTGGAGTAGCCAGTGGAACACCGGGGAGCTGTTTTTT.

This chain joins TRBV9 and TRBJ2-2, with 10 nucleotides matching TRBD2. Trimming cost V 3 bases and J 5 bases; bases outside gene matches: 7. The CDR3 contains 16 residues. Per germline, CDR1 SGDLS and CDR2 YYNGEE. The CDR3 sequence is CASSAELGLATGELFF. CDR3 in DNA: TGTGCCAGCAGCGCTGAGTTGGGACTAGCGACCGGGGAGCTGTTTTTT. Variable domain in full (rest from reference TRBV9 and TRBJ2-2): DSGVTQTPKHLITATGQRVTLRCSPRSGDLSVYWYQQSLDQGLQFLIQYYNGEERAKGNILERFSAQQFPDLHSELNLSSLELGDSALYFCASSAELGLATGELFFGEGSRLTVL.

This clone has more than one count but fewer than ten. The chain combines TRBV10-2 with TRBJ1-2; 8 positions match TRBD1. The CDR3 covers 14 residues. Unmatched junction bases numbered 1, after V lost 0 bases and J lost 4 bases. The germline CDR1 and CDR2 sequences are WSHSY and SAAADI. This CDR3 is CASSESDRGYGYTF. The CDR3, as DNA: TGCGCCAGCAGTGAGTCAGACAGGGGCTATGGCTACACCTTC.

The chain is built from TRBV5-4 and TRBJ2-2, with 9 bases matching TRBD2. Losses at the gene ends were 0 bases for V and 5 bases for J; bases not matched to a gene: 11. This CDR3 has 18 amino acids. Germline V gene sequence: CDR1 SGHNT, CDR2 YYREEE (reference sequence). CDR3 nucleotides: TGTGCCAGCAGCTTGGAGCGAGTACTAGCGGGTCGGACCGGGGAGCTGTTTTTT. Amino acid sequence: CASSLERVLAGRTGELFF.

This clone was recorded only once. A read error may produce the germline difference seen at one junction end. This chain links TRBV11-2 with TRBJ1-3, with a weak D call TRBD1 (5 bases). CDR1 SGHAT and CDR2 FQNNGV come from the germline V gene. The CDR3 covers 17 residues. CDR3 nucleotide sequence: TGTGCCAGCACCTTATCGATGGGTTGGGGCAGTGGAAACACCATATATTTT. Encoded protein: CASTLSMGWGSGNTIYF.

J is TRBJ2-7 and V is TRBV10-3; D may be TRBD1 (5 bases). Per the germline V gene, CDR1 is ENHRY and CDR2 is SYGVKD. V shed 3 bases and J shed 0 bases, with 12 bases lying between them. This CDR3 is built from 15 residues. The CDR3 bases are TGTGCCATCAGTGACGTCGACAGTTACTCCTACGAGCAGTACTTC. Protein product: CAISDVDSYSYEQYF.